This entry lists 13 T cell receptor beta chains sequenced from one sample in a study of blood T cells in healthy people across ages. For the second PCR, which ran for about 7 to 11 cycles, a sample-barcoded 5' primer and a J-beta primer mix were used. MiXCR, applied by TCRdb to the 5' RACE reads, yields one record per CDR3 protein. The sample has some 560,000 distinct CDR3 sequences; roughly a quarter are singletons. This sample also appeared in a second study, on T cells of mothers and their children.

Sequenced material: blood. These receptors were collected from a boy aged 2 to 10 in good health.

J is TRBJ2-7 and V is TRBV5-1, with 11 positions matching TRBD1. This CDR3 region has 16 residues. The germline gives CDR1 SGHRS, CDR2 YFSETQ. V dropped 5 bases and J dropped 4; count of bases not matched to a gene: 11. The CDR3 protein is CASSYGTGGASYEQYF. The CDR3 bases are TGCGCCAGCAGTTACGGGACAGGGGGAGCCTCATACGAGCAGTACTTC.

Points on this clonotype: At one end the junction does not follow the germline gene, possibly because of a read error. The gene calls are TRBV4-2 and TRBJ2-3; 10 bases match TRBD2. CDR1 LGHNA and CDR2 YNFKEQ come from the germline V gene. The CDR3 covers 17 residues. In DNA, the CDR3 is TGTGCCAGCAGCTCCGCTACTGCTAGCGGGGGAACAGATACGCAGTATTTC. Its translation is CASSSATASGGTDTQYF.

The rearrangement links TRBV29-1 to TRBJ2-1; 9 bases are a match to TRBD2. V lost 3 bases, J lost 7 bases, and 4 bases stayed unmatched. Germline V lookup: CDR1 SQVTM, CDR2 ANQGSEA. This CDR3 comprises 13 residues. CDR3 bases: TGCAGCGTTGATGCGGGGGGGGTTAATGAGCAGTTCTTC. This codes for CSVDAGGVNEQFF.

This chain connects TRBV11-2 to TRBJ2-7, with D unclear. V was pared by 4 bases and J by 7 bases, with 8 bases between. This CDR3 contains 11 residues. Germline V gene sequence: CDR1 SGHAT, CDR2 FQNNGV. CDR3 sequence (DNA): TGTGCCAGCAGCTGGTCGCGGGAGCAGTACTTC. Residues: CASSWSREQYF. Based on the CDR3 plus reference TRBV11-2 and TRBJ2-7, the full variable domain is EAGVAQSPRYKIIEKRQSVAFWCNPISGHATLYWYQQILGQGPKLLIQFQNNGVVDDSQLPKDRFSAERLKGVDSTLKIQPAKLEDSAVYLCASSWSREQYFGPGTRLTVT.

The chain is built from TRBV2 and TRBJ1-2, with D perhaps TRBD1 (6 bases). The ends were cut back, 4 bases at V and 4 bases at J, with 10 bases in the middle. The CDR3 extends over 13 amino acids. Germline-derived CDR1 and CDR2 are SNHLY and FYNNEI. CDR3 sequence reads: CASSADRSYGYTF. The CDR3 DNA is TGTGCCAGCAGTGCGGACAGATCCTATGGCTACACCTTC.

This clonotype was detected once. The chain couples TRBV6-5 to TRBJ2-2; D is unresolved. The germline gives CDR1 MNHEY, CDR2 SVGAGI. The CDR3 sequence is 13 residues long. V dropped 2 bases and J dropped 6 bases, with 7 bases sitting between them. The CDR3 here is CASSYRRAGELFF. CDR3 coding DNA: TGTGCCAGCAGTTACAGACGGGCCGGGGAGCTGTTTTTT.

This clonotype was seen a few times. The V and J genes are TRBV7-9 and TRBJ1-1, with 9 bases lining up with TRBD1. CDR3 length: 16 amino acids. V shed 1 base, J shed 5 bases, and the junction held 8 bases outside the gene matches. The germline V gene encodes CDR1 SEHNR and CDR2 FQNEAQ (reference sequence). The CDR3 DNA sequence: TGTGCCAGCAGCTTAGGTACCGGGACAGGGTATACTGAAGCTTTCTTT. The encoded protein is CASSLGTGTGYTEAFF.

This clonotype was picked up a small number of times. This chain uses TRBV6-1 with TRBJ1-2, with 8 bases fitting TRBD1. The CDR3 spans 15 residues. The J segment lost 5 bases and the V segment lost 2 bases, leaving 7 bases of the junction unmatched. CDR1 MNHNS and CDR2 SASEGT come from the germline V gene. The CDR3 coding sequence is TGTGCCAGCAGTGAACCACGGACAGGGTATTATGGCTACACCTTC. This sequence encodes CASSEPRTGYYGYTF.

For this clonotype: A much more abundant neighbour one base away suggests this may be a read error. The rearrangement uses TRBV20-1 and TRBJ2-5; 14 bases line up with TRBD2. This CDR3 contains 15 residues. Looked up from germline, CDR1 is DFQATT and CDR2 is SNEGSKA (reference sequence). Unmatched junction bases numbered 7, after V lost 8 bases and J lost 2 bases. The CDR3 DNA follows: TGCAGTACCCCGGGACTAGCGGGGGTACAAGAGACCCAGTACTTC. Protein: CSTPGLAGVQETQYF.

The CDR3 coding sequence is TGTGCCAGCAGTTACTCGGATGGGGAGACCCAGTACTTC. It codes for CASSYSDGETQYF. The rearrangement uses TRBV6-5 and TRBJ2-5; D not certain. The CDR3 is 13 amino acids. Trimming shortened V by 0 bases and J by 5 bases, and 7 bases separated the two germline ends. Germline V gene data show CDR1 as MNHEY and CDR2 as SVGAGI.

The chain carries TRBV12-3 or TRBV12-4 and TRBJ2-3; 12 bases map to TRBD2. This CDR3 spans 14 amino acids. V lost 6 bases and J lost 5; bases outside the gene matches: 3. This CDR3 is CASSPTSGRDTQYF. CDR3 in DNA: TGTGCCAGCAGCCCGACTAGCGGGAGAGATACGCAGTATTTT.

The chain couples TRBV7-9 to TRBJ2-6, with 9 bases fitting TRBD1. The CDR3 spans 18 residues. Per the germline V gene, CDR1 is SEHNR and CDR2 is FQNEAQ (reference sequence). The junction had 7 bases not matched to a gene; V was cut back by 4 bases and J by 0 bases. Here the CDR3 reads CASSSLWTGVSGANVLTF. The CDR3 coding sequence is TGTGCCAGCAGCTCCCTGTGGACAGGGGTCTCTGGGGCCAACGTCCTGACTTTC.

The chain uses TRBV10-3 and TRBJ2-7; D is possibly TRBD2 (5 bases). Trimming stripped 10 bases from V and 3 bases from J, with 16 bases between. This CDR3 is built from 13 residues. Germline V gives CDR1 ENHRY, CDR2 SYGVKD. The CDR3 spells CATLLGGGYEQYF. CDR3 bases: TGTGCCACTCTCCTCGGTGGAGGCTACGAGCAGTACTTC.